This TCR beta chain came from a study of identical twins. Findings and caveats of the study: Fewer insertions were carried by abundant cord blood beta clonotypes, but none was seen in memory repertoires.

In TCRdb, the 5' RACE reads were re-called with MiXCR into one record per CDR3 protein. The table has 600,000 to 700,000 distinct CDR3 sequences, roughly 20% seen once; the top ten hold more than 4%. Points on this clonotype: Its antigen remains unknown.

V lost 0 bases and J lost 6, with 12 bases in between. Looked up from germline, CDR1 is SGHRS and CDR2 is YFSETQ. The CDR3 covers 15 residues. The data were also submitted as part of a second study, on T cells expressing NK-cell markers.

The source of this sequence is a woman between 18 and 29 years old in good health. The sample comprised PBMCs. The gene calls are TRBV5-1 and TRBJ2-2; tentative D call: TRBD2 (6 bases). The CDR3 is CASSLEASVPGELFF. CDR3 DNA: TGCGCCAGCAGCTTGGAGGCTAGCGTCCCCGGGGAGCTGTTTTTT. The complete variable domain, with remaining parts taken from reference TRBV5-1 and TRBJ2-2, reads KAGVTQTPRYLIKTRGQQVTLSCSPISGHRSVSWYQQTPGQGLQFLFEYFSETQRNKGNFPGRFSGRQFSNSRSEMNVSTLELGDSALYLCASSLEASVPGELFFGEGSRLTVL.